This is a list of T cell receptor beta chains from one sample in a study of blood T cell repertoires in COVID-19. Libraries were prepared by immunoSEQ multiplex PCR; TCRdb keeps only in-frame clonotypes and omits some of them. The top ten hold less than 10% of the sample, which has about 150,000 clones, about 88% seen once. The sample comprised peripheral blood. Source of these receptors: a woman aged 60-75 years with COVID-19, enrolled during active disease. Each CDR3 is given with its conserved first and last residue. The order of the fields is J gene, V gene, D gene, CDR3 DNA, CDR3 protein. A D gene is named only where the DNA matches it firmly.

j_gene: TRBJ2-1; v_gene: TRBV5-1; d_gene: .; CDR3nt: TGCGCCAGCAGCTTGGTCGATGAGCAGTTCTTC; CDR3aa: CASSLVDEQFF
j_gene: TRBJ1-3; v_gene: TRBV18; d_gene: .; CDR3nt: TGTGCCAGCTCACCGAGAGACAACGCCCTTATCTCTGGAAACACCATATATTTT; CDR3aa: CASSPRDNALISGNTIYF
j_gene: TRBJ1-4; v_gene: TRBV4-1; d_gene: .; CDR3nt: TGCGCCAGCAGCTTCGGATTCCAGGGGTTAAATGAAAAACTGTTTTTT; CDR3aa: CASSFGFQGLNEKLFF
j_gene: TRBJ2-1; v_gene: TRBV19; d_gene: .; CDR3nt: TGTGCCAGTAGGGGTCGGGGGAGCTTCAATGAGCAGTTCTTC; CDR3aa: CASRGRGSFNEQFF
j_gene: TRBJ1-1; v_gene: TRBV19; d_gene: .; CDR3nt: TGTGCCAGTAGCTACGATTTGAACACTGAAGCTTTCTTT; CDR3aa: CASSYDLNTEAFF
j_gene: TRBJ1-1; v_gene: TRBV19; d_gene: .; CDR3nt: TGTGCCAGTAGTATAGATCTATCCGGGAACACTGAAGCTTTCTTT; CDR3aa: CASSIDLSGNTEAFF
j_gene: TRBJ2-6; v_gene: TRBV27; d_gene: .; CDR3nt: TGTGCCAGCAGACAGGGTTCGGCCGCTGGGGCCAACGTCCTGACTTTC; CDR3aa: CASRQGSAAGANVLTF
j_gene: TRBJ1-5; v_gene: TRBV19; d_gene: .; CDR3nt: TGTGCCAGTAGTATGGAGGCGGGCAATCAGCCCCAGCATTTT; CDR3aa: CASSMEAGNQPQHF
j_gene: TRBJ1-2; v_gene: TRBV9; d_gene: .; CDR3nt: TGTGCCAGCAGCGTAGGGGCAGGGGAAATCTATGGCTACACCTTC; CDR3aa: CASSVGAGEIYGYTF
j_gene: TRBJ2-5; v_gene: TRBV15; d_gene: TRBD2; CDR3nt: TGTGCCACCAGCAGAGATGGCGGGAGGCTCGGAGCCCAGTACTTC; CDR3aa: CATSRDGGRLGAQYF
j_gene: TRBJ2-2; v_gene: TRBV9; d_gene: TRBD2; CDR3nt: TGTGCCAGCAGCCCTTGGGGGACTAGCGGAACCACCGGGGAGCTGTTTTTT; CDR3aa: CASSPWGTSGTTGELFF
j_gene: TRBJ1-2; v_gene: TRBV11-1; d_gene: .; CDR3nt: TGTGCCAGCAGCCAAGACTCTTATGGCTACACCTTC; CDR3aa: CASSQDSYGYTF
j_gene: TRBJ1-2; v_gene: TRBV6-5; d_gene: TRBD1; CDR3nt: TGTGCCAGCAGATCGGGACAGGGTCATGGCTACACCTTC; CDR3aa: CASRSGQGHGYTF
j_gene: TRBJ1-1; v_gene: TRBV27; d_gene: .; CDR3nt: TGTGCCAGCAGGAGTCAGCGAGGGAACACTGAAGCTTTCTTT; CDR3aa: CASRSQRGNTEAFF
j_gene: TRBJ1-4; v_gene: TRBV14; d_gene: .; CDR3nt: TGTGCCAGCAGCCAAGACGGAGTTACAACTAATGAAAAACTGTTTTTT; CDR3aa: CASSQDGVTTNEKLFF
j_gene: TRBJ1-5; v_gene: TRBV29-1; d_gene: TRBD1; CDR3nt: TGCAGCGTGGGACAGGGGTATAGCAATCAGCCCCAGCATTTT; CDR3aa: CSVGQGYSNQPQHF
j_gene: TRBJ2-1; v_gene: TRBV11-2; d_gene: .; CDR3nt: TGTGCCAGCAGCTTAATGGGACACCTGAGCTCCTACAATGAGCAGTTCTTC; CDR3aa: CASSLMGHLSSYNEQFF
j_gene: TRBJ1-1; v_gene: TRBV18; d_gene: TRBD1; CDR3nt: TGTGCCAGCTCATTGGGACAGGCGAACACTGAAGCTTTCTTT; CDR3aa: CASSLGQANTEAFF